The entry below describes one T cell receptor beta chain. The antigen is not known. Clones were sequenced by immunoSEQ multiplex PCR, and TCRdb holds only the in-frame ones, with some missing. The sample has about 820,000 clones, nearly 95% seen once; the top ten hold 24%. This record comes from a study of shared clonotypes between healthy human individuals. CD45RO-negative CD8 cells positively selected for CCR7 made up the naive population, which excluded terminally differentiated effector memory CD45RA+ cells. Donors were Caucasian adults residing in Nashville, Tennessee, USA. Notes on the study in general: Sampling included only blood; tissue repertoires likely differ. The authors expected sequencing depth to affect clonotype sharing among donors. Against clonotypes common to all four donors, non-shared ones had lower generation probabilities.

CDR1 and CDR2 (germline): SEHNR, FQNEAQ (reference sequence). The CDR3 loop spans 13 amino acids. J was trimmed by 6 bases and V by 2 bases; bases with no gene match: 3. The TCR was taken from a young man in good health. The specimen was naive CD8+ T cells sorted from blood. The J gene is TRBJ1-2, the V gene TRBV7-9, with 7 bases aligning to TRBD1. Here the CDR3 reads CASSLRQGDGYTF. The CDR3 nucleotides read TGTGCCAGCAGCTTAAGACAGGGAGATGGCTACACCTTC.